This T cell receptor beta chain derives from a study of blood T cell repertoires in COVID-19. TCRdb's table, derived via immunoSEQ multiplex PCR, lists solely in-frame clones and lacks some. The sample yields 350,000 to 450,000 clones, 87% seen once. The sequenced sample was PBMCs or T cells enriched from blood (not recorded which). The receptor was derived from a man in his forties or fifties in a cohort exposed to, infected with or recovered from COVID-19 (not recorded which).

CDR3 protein: CASSSTSGREETQYF. In nucleotides, the CDR3 is TGTGCCAGCAGCTCGACTAGCGGGAGGGAAGAGACCCAGTACTTC. The gene calls are TRBV5-4 and TRBJ2-5; 14 positions match TRBD2. From germline, CDR1 is SGHNT and CDR2 YYREEE (reference sequence). Trimming removed 3 bases from V and 3 bases from J; junction bases left unmatched: 1. The CDR3 totals 15 residues.